The 2 T cell receptor beta chains below all came from one sample that was sequenced in a study of blood T cell repertoires in COVID-19. Sequencing used immunoSEQ multiplex PCR; TCRdb keeps in-frame clones, though not all of them. In the table there are roughly 330,000 clones, around 90% of which are singletons. The specimen sequenced was PBMCs or T cells enriched from blood (not recorded which). These receptors all stem from a woman in her 30s who had recovered from COVID-19.

This clone was seen a handful of times. The chain combines TRBV6-1 with TRBJ2-7; tentatively, D is TRBD2 (7 bases). The CDR3 has 17 residues. Germline CDR1 reads MNHNS; CDR2 reads SASEGT. Trimming shortened V by 4 bases and J by 5 bases, and 24 bases separated the two germline ends. The DNA for the CDR3 is TGTGCCAGCAGTGGTATTCCACGGGCGGGGGCCCCACACGAGCAGTACTTC. This sequence encodes CASSGIPRAGAPHEQYF.

This rearrangement joins TRBV5-5 to TRBJ1-5, with 7 nucleotides matching TRBD1. The germline V gene encodes CDR1 SGHKS and CDR2 YYEKEE (reference sequence). After removal of 4 bases from V and 0 bases from J, the junction contained 4 bases not matched to a gene. The CDR3 contains 15 residues. The CDR3 region is CASSTHRGSNQPQHF. DNA for the CDR3: TGTGCCAGCAGCACCCACAGGGGTAGCAATCAGCCCCAGCATTTT.